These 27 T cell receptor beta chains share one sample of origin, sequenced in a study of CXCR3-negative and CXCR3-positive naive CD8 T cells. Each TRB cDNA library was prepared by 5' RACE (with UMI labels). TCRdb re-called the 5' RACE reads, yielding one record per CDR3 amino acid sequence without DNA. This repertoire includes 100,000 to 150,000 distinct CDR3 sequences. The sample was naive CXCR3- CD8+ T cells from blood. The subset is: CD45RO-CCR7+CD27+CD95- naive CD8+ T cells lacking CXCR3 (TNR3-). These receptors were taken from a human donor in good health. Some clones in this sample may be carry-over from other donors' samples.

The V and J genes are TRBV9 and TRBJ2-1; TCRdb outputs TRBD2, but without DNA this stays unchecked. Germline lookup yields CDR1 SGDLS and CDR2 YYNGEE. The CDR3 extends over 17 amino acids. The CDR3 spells CASSLVGGGPAYNEQFF.

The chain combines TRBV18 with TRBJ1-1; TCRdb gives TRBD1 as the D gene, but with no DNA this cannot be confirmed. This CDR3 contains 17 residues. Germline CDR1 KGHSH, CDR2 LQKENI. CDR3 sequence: CASSLSGTGGAGTEAFF.

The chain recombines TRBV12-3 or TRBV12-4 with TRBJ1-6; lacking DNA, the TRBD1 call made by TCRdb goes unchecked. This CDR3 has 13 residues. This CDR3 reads CASRGTGISPLHF.

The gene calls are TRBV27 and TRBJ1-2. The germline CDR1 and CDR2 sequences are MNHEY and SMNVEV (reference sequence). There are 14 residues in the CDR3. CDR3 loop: CASSLSPGYYGYTF.

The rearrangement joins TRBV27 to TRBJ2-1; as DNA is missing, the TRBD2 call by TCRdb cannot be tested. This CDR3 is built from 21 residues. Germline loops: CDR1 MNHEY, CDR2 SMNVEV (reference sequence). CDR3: CASSPLGRGLGLAGGGNEQFF.

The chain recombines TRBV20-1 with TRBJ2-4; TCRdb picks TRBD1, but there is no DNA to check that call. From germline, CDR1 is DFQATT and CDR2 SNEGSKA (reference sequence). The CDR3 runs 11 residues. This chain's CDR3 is CSAPGGEIQYF.

CDR3 sequence: CASRLSGTGVQETQYF. J is TRBJ2-5 and V is TRBV12-3 or TRBV12-4; TCRdb returns TRBD1, unconfirmable since there is no DNA. This CDR3 contains 16 residues.

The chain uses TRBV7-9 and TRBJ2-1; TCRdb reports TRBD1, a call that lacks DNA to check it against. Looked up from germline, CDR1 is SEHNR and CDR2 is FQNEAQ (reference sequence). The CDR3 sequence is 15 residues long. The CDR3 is CASSSDRSAANEQFF.

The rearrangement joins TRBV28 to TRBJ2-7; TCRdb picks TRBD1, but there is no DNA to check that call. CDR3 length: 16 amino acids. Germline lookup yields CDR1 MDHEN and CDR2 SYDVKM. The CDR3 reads CASSLLGQGAVYEQYF. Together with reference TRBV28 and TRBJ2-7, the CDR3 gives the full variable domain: DVKVTQSSRYLVKRTGEKVFLECVQDMDHENMFWYRQDPGLGLRLIYFSYDVKMKEKGDIPEGYSVSREKKERFSLILESASTNQTSMYLCASSLLGQGAVYEQYFGPGTRLTVT.

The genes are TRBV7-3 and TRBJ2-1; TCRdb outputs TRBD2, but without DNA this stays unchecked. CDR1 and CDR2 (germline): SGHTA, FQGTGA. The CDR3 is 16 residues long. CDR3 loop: CASSAATSAGGREQFF.

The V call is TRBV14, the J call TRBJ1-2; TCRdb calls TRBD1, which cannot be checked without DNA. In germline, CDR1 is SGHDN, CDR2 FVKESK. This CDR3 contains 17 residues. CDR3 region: CASSQIPGQGAEYGYTF.

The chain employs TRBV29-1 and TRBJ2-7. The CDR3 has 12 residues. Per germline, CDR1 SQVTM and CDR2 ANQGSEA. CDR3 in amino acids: CSVVASSYEQYF.

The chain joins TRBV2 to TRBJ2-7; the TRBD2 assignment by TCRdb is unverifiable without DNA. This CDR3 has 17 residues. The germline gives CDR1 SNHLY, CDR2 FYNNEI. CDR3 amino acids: CASSELWRASGSYEQYF.

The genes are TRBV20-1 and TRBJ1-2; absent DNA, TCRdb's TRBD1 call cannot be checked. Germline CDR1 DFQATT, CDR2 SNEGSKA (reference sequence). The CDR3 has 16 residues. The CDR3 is CGARDRQRGANYGYTF.

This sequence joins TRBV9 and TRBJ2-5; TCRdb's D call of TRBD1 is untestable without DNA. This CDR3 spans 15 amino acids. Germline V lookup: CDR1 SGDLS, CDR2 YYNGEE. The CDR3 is CASSPQGLMGETQYF.

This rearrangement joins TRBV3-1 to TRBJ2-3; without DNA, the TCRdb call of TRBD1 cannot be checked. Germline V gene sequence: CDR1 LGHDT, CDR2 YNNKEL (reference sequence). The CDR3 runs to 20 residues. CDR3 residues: CASSQGWGLGVSLSTDTQYF.

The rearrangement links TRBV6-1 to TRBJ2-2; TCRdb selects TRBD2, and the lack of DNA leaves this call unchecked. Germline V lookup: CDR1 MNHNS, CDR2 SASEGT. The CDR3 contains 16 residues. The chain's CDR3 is CASTRLADANTGELFF.

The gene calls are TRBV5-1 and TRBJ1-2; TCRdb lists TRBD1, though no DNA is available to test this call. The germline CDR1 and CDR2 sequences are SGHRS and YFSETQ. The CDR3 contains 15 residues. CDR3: CASSLARDRADGYTF.

The CDR3 loop reads CASSFPRGNPYEQYF. This sequence joins TRBV5-5 and TRBJ2-7; without DNA, the TCRdb call of TRBD2 cannot be checked. This CDR3 is 15 amino acids long. Germline assignment: CDR1 SGHKS and CDR2 YYEKEE (reference sequence).

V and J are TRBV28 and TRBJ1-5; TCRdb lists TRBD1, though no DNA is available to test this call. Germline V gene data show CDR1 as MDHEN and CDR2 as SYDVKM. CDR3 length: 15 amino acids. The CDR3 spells CASSFRTWGDQPQHF.

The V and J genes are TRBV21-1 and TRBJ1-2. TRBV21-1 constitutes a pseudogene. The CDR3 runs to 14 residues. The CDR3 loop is CASSKGTENYGYTF.

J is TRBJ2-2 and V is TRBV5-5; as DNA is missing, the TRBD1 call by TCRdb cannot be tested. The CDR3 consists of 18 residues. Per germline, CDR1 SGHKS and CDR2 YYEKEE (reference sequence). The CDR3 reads CASSLDPVLGPNTGELFF.

The CDR3 region is CASTIAGGLRSDNEQFF. The genes are TRBV6-6 and TRBJ2-1; the D call from TCRdb, TRBD2, cannot be confirmed without DNA. The length of the CDR3 is 17 residues. From germline, CDR1 is MNHNY and CDR2 SVGAGI (reference sequence).

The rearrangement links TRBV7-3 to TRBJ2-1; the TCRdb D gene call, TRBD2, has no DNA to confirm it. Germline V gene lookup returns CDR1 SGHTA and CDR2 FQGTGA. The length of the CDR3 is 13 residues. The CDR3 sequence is CASSPGLFGEQFF. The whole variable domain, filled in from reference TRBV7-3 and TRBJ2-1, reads GAGVSQTPSNKVTEKGKYVELRCDPISGHTALYWYRQSLGQGPEFLIYFQGTGAADDSGLPNDRFFAVRPEGSVSTLKIQRTERGDSAVYLCASSPGLFGEQFFGPGTRLTVL.

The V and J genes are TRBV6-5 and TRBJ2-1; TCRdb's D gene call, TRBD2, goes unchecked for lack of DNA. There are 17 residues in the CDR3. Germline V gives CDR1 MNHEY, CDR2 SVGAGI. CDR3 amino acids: CASSPNRIAGGGNEQFF.

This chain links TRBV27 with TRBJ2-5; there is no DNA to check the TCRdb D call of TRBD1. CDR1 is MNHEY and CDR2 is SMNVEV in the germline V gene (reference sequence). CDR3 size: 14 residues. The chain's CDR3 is CASRPTGEVETQYF.

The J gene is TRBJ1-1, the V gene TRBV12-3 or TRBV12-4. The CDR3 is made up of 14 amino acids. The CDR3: CASRLWVADTEAFF.